This T cell receptor (beta chain) comes out of a study of graft-versus-host responses after intestinal transplantation listed by TCRdb under 2021. About the study as a whole: Multivisceral, liver-intestinal, or isolated intestinal transplants were received by the recipients. Anti-thymocyte globulin induction was given to all recipients, followed by maintenance tacrolimus and steroids for around three years. Graft-versus-host and host-versus-graft alloreactive T cell clones were tracked in the graft, circulation and bone marrow after intestinal transplantation using bulk TCR-beta CDR3 sequencing. To identify alloreactive clones, pre-transplant mixed lymphocyte reaction products were sequenced and compared with unstimulated pre-transplant donor and recipient T cells. The cohort enrolled about two dozen intestinal transplant recipients, one of whom was a retransplant, and a few patients without pretransplant specimens were excluded. Donor T cell macrochimerism was defined as a peak of at least 4% donor T cells among recipient peripheral blood mononuclear cells. Rather than being sequenced by the commercial service, samples from a few later patients were sequenced in-house on an Illumina MiSeq and processed with MiXCR.

Library generation was performed with the immunoSEQ multiplex PCR assay. For most patients, genomic DNA was isolated using the Qiagen DNeasy Blood and Tissue Kit and was shipped frozen to Adaptive Biotechnologies for TCR sequencing. For most patients, genomic DNA was subjected to high-throughput TCR-beta CDR3 sequencing by Adaptive Biotechnologies. Per the authors' processing: TCR sequencing data were retrieved from Adaptive's ImmunoSEQ software for 15 to 20 patients, whereas three other patients were processed with MiXCR and VDJtools. CD4 versus CD8 sorting errors were corrected by removing sequences found in both subsets at a frequency ratio below 5:1. CDR3 nucleotide sequences shared by donor and recipient were removed because the origin of these sequences could not be assigned. Alloreactive clones required at least 2-fold expansion over unstimulated cells and minimum CFSE-low frequency of 0.002% (template counts) or 0.001% (read counts). A clone was considered mappable if detected in the sequenced pre-transplant spleen, lymph node, or MLR CFSE-low populations of the donor or recipient. Cumulative frequency of alloreactive clones was calculated as a percentage of all sequences weighted by copy number. TCRdb provides this immuneACCESS table in a form limited to in-frame rearrangements. Some clones are lacking; in checked studies, under half of them reflect an unresolved V gene, and why the rest are absent is not known. The V and J calls and clone size are taken from that table; D and trimming were inferred from the DNA. The sample table records 70,000 to 95,000 clones; approximately 87% of these occur just once. The top ten hold 0.11% of the sample.

As regards this clone: Its specific antigen is unknown. Base qualities are not recorded, but no much larger clone differs from it by a single base.

Taken from cysteine to phenylalanine, the CDR3 has 13 residues. Only CDR3 DNA remains: 39 bases, in frame from the first base. The junction shows trimming of 5 bases on V and 5 bases on J, plus 13 bases between the germline ends. CDR1 is given as SGHVS and CDR2 as FQNEAQ, both from the germline V gene. The sample's time point label is to be understood as: cells obtained before transplantation from donor or recipient. CD3+CD4+ and CD3+CD8+ populations were FACS-sorted from unstimulated pre-transplant donor and recipient cells taken from spleen or lymph nodes. Study-wide findings and limitations: The relatively low number and heterogeneity of intestinal transplant patients limited the conclusions. GvH clones were detected in recipient bone marrow, and some appeared earlier in ileal mucosa or blood, consistent with an intestinal mucosal origin. Early after transplant, peak levels of circulating GvH clones were associated with declines in HvG clones. In patients with donor T cell macrochimerism, the allografts had high GvH to HvG T cell clonal ratios.

The chain employs TRBV7-8 and TRBJ2-7, with the D gene too uncertain to name. The specimen comprised unstimulated CD4+ T cells sorted from spleen or lymph node cells, sampled before intestinal transplant. The sequence came from a human donor who received an intestinal transplant. This receptor has the CDR3 CASSPARLDEQYF. Here is the DNA: TGTGCCAGCAGCCCAGCGAGACTGGACGAGCAGTACTTC. The full variable domain, completed from the reference TRBV7-8 and TRBJ2-7 proteins outside the CDR3, reads GAGVSQSPRYKVAKRGQDVALRCDPISGHVSLFWYQQALGQGPEFLTYFQNEAQLDKSGLPSDRFFAERPEGSVSTLKIQRTQQEDSAVYLCASSPARLDEQYFGPGTRLTVT.